This T cell receptor beta chain was captured by sequencing in a study of T cells in Graves' hyperthyroidism and ophthalmopathy. Whole-study results and caveats: Onset of ophthalmopathy came a median around 6.2 months after the model predicted it.

A word on this clonotype: Antigen specificity is unknown.

The junction had 6 bases not matched to a gene; V was cut back by 4 bases and J by 9 bases. CDR1 SGHDT and CDR2 YYEEEE come from the germline V gene. The CDR3 totals 13 residues. Graves' hyperthyroidism showing no ophthalmopathy progression within 18 months was considered stable. Researchers amplified the TCR beta CDR3 regions from RNA transcripts. RT-PCR in the first round (using the HTBI primer set) targeted the TCR CDR3. MiXCR was run by TCRdb on the multiplex PCR reads, yielding one entry per CDR3 protein. Of some 440,000 distinct CDR3 sequences listed, around 14% are singletons. The clonotype was recovered from a woman under 30 with Graves' hyperthyroidism. Source material: blood. V gene TRBV5-6 combines with J gene TRBJ2-4; 8 bases map to TRBD1. The CDR3 loop reads CASSMDRAGIQYF. The DNA of the CDR3 is TGTGCCAGCAGCATGGACAGGGCGGGCATTCAGTACTTC.